This TCR beta chain was recovered during a study of T cell responses to AZD1222 COVID-19 vaccine. Some clones are missing from TCRdb's copy, which holds only in-frame ones; the method was immunoSEQ multiplex PCR. The data hold approximately 100,000 clones, with roughly nine tenths observed a single time. Deletions cut 5 bases from V and 4 bases from J, with 14 bases between. The CDR3 runs 14 residues. Germline V gene data show CDR1 as SGHTA and CDR2 as FQGNSA. This specimen consisted of peripheral blood, obtained on day 0 of AZD1222 vaccination. The rearrangement joins TRBV7-2 to TRBJ1-2, with a tentative D call TRBD1 (6 bases). The receptor was isolated from an adult in good health. CDR3 nucleotide sequence: TGTGCCAGCAGCCGTCCGACAGGCAGCTATGGCTACACCTTC. It codes for CASSRPTGSYGYTF.